A single sample gave rise to the 10 T cell receptor beta chains below, sequenced in a study of T cell responses to AZD1222 COVID-19 vaccine. Generated by immunoSEQ multiplex PCR, the TCRdb table keeps only in-frame clones and is missing some. The sample includes 100,000 to 150,000 clones, under 90% of them seen just once. The input for sequencing was peripheral blood, taken on day 0 of AZD1222 vaccination. All receptors derive from an adult in good health.

The V and J genes are TRBV3-1 (or the pseudogene TRBV3-2) and TRBJ1-1; no clear D. This CDR3 region has 14 residues. Germline assignment: CDR1 LGHDT and CDR2 YNNKEL (reference sequence). Trimming took off 0 bases at V and 11 bases at J, with 16 bases between the two ends. CDR3 DNA sequence: TGTGCCAGCAGCCAAGAGGGTAACCGTCCTCGGGCTTTCTTT. It translates to CASSQEGNRPRAFF.

The rearrangement uses TRBV5-1 and TRBJ2-1; D might be TRBD2 (5 bases). This CDR3 has 13 amino acids. CDR1 is SGHRS, CDR2 YFSETQ, per germline. The germline V and J ends were trimmed by 3 bases and 6 bases, with 10 bases remaining between them. For the CDR3, the DNA is TGCGCCAGCAGCTCCGGACTCTTCAATGAGCAGTTCTTC. Encoded protein: CASSSGLFNEQFF.

The chain links TRBV7-9 to TRBJ1-2; no clear D. The V end lost 1 base, the J end lost 7 bases, and 7 bases lay between the germline ends. The CDR3 extends over 12 amino acids. The germline gives CDR1 SEHNR, CDR2 FQNEAQ (reference sequence). Here the CDR3 DNA reads TGTGCCAGCAGCTTAGGTTTGACTGGCTACACCTTC. This codes for CASSLGLTGYTF.

The sample holds a few counts of this clone. V and J are TRBV5-5 and TRBJ2-3; D is uncertain. V lost 2 bases, J lost 3 bases, and 13 bases lay in between. This CDR3 has 15 amino acids. The V gene's germline CDR1 is SGHKS and CDR2 YYEKEE (reference sequence). Written as DNA, the CDR3 is TGTGCCAGCAGCTTCATCGCCGAGCCTACAGATACGCAGTATTTT. This sequence encodes CASSFIAEPTDTQYF.

The chain couples TRBV9 to TRBJ1-2, with D hard to call. Germline V gene lookup returns CDR1 SGDLS and CDR2 YYNGEE. Trimming stripped 0 bases from V and 0 bases from J, with 21 bases between. The length of the CDR3 is 19 residues. The CDR3: CASSVGAPGSVMANYGYTF. The CDR3 DNA is TGTGCCAGCAGCGTAGGAGCTCCCGGGTCGGTAATGGCTAACTATGGCTACACCTTC.

J is TRBJ2-2 and V is TRBV6-4; no reliable D call. Germline V gene sequence: CDR1 MRHNA, CDR2 SNTAGT. This CDR3 spans 13 amino acids. V lost 3 bases and J lost 6, with 8 bases in between. The CDR3 nucleotides are TGTGCCAGCAGTGAACAGATCCCCGGGGAGCTGTTTTTT. Residues: CASSEQIPGELFF.

The V gene is TRBV4-2, the J gene TRBJ2-2; D uncertain. V lost 1 base and J 0 bases, leaving 6 bases between the germline ends. Germline V gene data show CDR1 as LGHNA and CDR2 as YNFKEQ. The CDR3 has 15 amino acids. CDR3 coding DNA: TGTGCCAGCAGCCAAGGTCAGACGAACACCGGGGAGCTGTTTTTT. It specifies CASSQGQTNTGELFF.

The chain joins TRBV4-2 to TRBJ1-6; D gene unclear. Germline V gives CDR1 LGHNA, CDR2 YNFKEQ. The CDR3 has 15 residues. Deletions cut 0 bases from V and 10 bases from J, with 13 bases between. The CDR3 sequence is CASSQDGGVESPLHF. CDR3 nucleotides: TGTGCCAGCAGCCAAGATGGCGGGGTTGAATCACCCCTCCACTTT.

This clone occurred a few times. V and J are TRBV6-5 and TRBJ1-5; D is perhaps TRBD1 (5 bases). Germline V CDR1 and CDR2: MNHEY, SVGAGI. The CDR3 runs to 13 residues. Trimming removed 6 bases at V and 2 bases at J, with 8 bases between. The CDR3 nucleotides are TGTGCCAGCAGAGTACAGGGCAATCAGCCCCAGCATTTT. Protein sequence: CASRVQGNQPQHF.

Here the CDR3 DNA reads TGCAGTGCTGGAGGGAGCACTGAAGCTTTCTTT. Translating gives CSAGGSTEAFF. The chain is built from TRBV20-1 and TRBJ1-1; D gene unclear. The ends were cut back, 5 bases at V and 4 bases at J, with 8 bases in the middle. Germline CDR1 and CDR2: DFQATT and SNEGSKA (reference sequence). The CDR3 length is 11 residues.